This entry features one T cell receptor beta chain sequence. As yet, its antigen is unknown. These data originate in a study of Ad26.COV2.S vaccination and SARS-CoV-2 variants. Study-level information: Ad26.COV2.S given intramuscularly, once or twice 56 days apart.

Study-wide points: Once vaccination had occurred, spike-specific CD8+ and CD4+ T cell responses reportedly showed substantial breadth.

The assay was immunoSEQ multiplex PCR, and TCRdb's table has in-frame clones only and misses some. The sample includes 200,000 to 300,000 clones, roughly 90% of them seen just once. Treatment specified: some 20 received Ad26.COV2.S at low or high dose, single or two shots; roughly five received placebo; per-sample allocation not given. The investigators took samples on day 63 after the first vaccine or placebo injection. Based in Boston, the donor was an adult of 18-55 years. The sequence was obtained from a person between 18 and 60 years old who received the Ad26.COV2.S COVID-19 vaccine or a placebo. The sequencing here drew on peripheral blood, taken in a trial of Ad26.COV2.S vaccine versus placebo.

In DNA, the CDR3 is TGTGCCACCAGCAGACCCGACAGGGGAAACTATGGCTACACCTTC. It specifies CATSRPDRGNYGYTF. This rearrangement joins TRBV15 to TRBJ1-2; 8 positions agree with TRBD1. Trimming at V came to 2 bases and at J to 2 bases, leaving 4 bases not matched to a gene. The CDR3 extends over 15 amino acids. The germline V gene encodes CDR1 LNHNV and CDR2 YYDKDF (reference sequence).